The rows below give T cell receptor beta chains drawn from one sample of a study of blood T cell repertoires in COVID-19. Here immunoSEQ multiplex PCR was the method, and the copy in TCRdb shows in-frame clones only, minus some. The sample lists some 190,000 clones, around 85% occurring once. Sequencing input: peripheral blood. Receptor source: a woman between 55 and 75 years old with acute or convalescent COVID-19. The CDR3 runs from the conserved cysteine through the conserved F or W. The order of the fields is D gene, V gene, clone size, J gene, CDR3 protein, CDR3 DNA. D genes are given only for firm matches. Size tells how often a clone was seen (once, few, many) or the class of an expanded clone, and some rows leave it out.

D: TRBD1
V: TRBV3-1/TRBV3-2
size: .
J: TRBJ1-6
CDR3: CASSQDRNFRNSPLHF
DNA: TGTGCCAGCAGCCAGGACAGGAATTTTAGGAATTCACCCCTCCACTTT

D: TRBD1
V: TRBV9
size: once
J: TRBJ1-4
CDR3: CASSPRQGTNEKLFF
DNA: TGTGCCAGCAGCCCCCGACAGGGCACTAATGAAAAACTGTTTTTT

D: .
V: TRBV15
size: .
J: TRBJ2-2
CDR3: CATSRDPGGELFF
DNA: TGTGCCACCAGCAGAGATCCCGGCGGGGAGCTGTTTTTT

D: TRBD1
V: TRBV6-5
size: .
J: TRBJ1-2
CDR3: CASSFGTGRGYTF
DNA: TGTGCCAGCAGTTTCGGGACAGGGCGCGGCTACACCTTC

D: TRBD1
V: TRBV2
size: .
J: TRBJ1-5
CDR3: CASSGTGVNQPQHF
DNA: TGTGCCAGCAGTGGGACAGGGGTCAATCAGCCCCAGCATTTT

D: TRBD1
V: TRBV3-1/TRBV3-2
size: .
J: TRBJ2-3
CDR3: CASSQGGQGPMGTQYF
DNA: TGTGCCAGCAGCCAAGGTGGACAGGGGCCCATGGGTACGCAGTATTTT

D: TRBD2
V: TRBV5-4
size: .
J: TRBJ2-1
CDR3: CASSLLPTSVNNNEQFF
DNA: TGTGCCAGCAGCTTGCTTCCGACTAGCGTAAATAACAATGAGCAGTTCTTC

D: .
V: TRBV7-9
size: .
J: TRBJ1-5
CDR3: CASSLDSVNQPQHF
DNA: TGTGCCAGCAGCTTAGACTCGGTGAATCAGCCCCAGCATTTT

D: TRBD1
V: TRBV19
size: few
J: TRBJ1-3
CDR3: CASSIACPWDRGRWGHSGNTIYF
DNA: TGTGCCAGTAGTATTGCATGCCCCTGGGACAGGGGCCGGTGGGGTCACTCTGGAAACACCATATATTTT

D: .
V: TRBV15
size: few
J: TRBJ1-2
CDR3: CATSRGGGNYGYTF
DNA: TGTGCCACCAGCAGAGGAGGAGGGAACTATGGCTACACCTTC

D: TRBD1
V: TRBV28
size: .
J: TRBJ1-4
CDR3: CASSTTGVNEKLFF
DNA: TGTGCCAGCAGCACGACAGGGGTAAATGAAAAACTGTTTTTT

D: TRBD2
V: TRBV10-3
size: once
J: TRBJ2-7
CDR3: CAIGTSGSTDEQYF
DNA: TGTGCCATCGGGACTAGCGGGAGTACCGACGAGCAGTACTTC

D: TRBD1
V: TRBV3-1/TRBV3-2
size: .
J: TRBJ1-3
CDR3: CASSQTGGSGNTIYF
DNA: TGTGCCAGCAGCCAAACAGGGGGCAGTGGAAACACCATATATTTT

D: TRBD2
V: TRBV5-1
size: .
J: TRBJ2-1
CDR3: CASSLEASGEQFF
DNA: TGCGCCAGCAGCTTGGAGGCTAGCGGTGAGCAGTTCTTC

D: .
V: TRBV29-1
size: .
J: TRBJ1-3
CDR3: CSVEEVRGISGNTIYF
DNA: TGCAGCGTTGAAGAGGTCAGGGGAATCTCTGGAAACACCATATATTTT

D: TRBD1
V: TRBV5-8
size: .
J: TRBJ1-2
CDR3: CASSLKGAVNYGYTF
DNA: TGTGCCAGCAGCTTGAAGGGGGCCGTTAACTATGGCTACACCTTC

D: TRBD1
V: TRBV9
size: .
J: TRBJ2-5
CDR3: CASSVRPATGKETQYF
DNA: TGTGCCAGCAGCGTAAGGCCGGCGACAGGGAAAGAGACCCAGTACTTC

D: .
V: TRBV4-1
size: .
J: TRBJ1-3
CDR3: CASSQPTVNTIYF
DNA: TGCGCCAGCAGCCAACCCACGGTTAACACCATATATTTT

D: .
V: TRBV3-1/TRBV3-2
size: .
J: TRBJ1-2
CDR3: CATRIRGSNEGYTF
DNA: TGTGCCACCAGGATCAGGGGCTCGAACGAAGGCTACACCTTC

D: TRBD1
V: TRBV5-1
size: .
J: TRBJ1-1
CDR3: CASSQRQGALNTEAFF
DNA: TGCGCCAGCAGCCAAAGACAGGGGGCATTGAACACTGAAGCTTTCTTT

D: .
V: TRBV7-6
size: .
J: TRBJ1-1
CDR3: CASSPELGWRTEAFF
DNA: TGTGCCAGCAGCCCAGAGTTAGGTTGGCGGACTGAAGCTTTCTTT

D: TRBD1
V: TRBV6-1
size: .
J: TRBJ1-2
CDR3: CASTEDRVGYGYTF
DNA: TGTGCCAGCACTGAAGACAGGGTTGGGTATGGCTACACCTTC

D: .
V: TRBV28
size: .
J: TRBJ1-1
CDR3: CASSVPVSTEAFF
DNA: TGTGCCAGCAGCGTACCGGTTAGCACTGAAGCTTTCTTT

D: TRBD2
V: TRBV3-1/TRBV3-2
size: once
J: TRBJ2-1
CDR3: CASSRGLAENNEQFF
DNA: TGTGCCAGCAGCCGGGGACTAGCGGAAAACAATGAGCAGTTCTTC

D: .
V: TRBV10-1
size: few
J: TRBJ2-2
CDR3: CASNGGNTGELFF
DNA: TGCGCCAGCAATGGCGGCAACACCGGGGAGCTGTTTTTT

D: .
V: TRBV7-8
size: .
J: TRBJ2-7
CDR3: CASNLEGLDYEQYF
DNA: TGTGCCAGCAATCTAGAGGGTTTGGACTACGAGCAGTACTTC

D: .
V: TRBV24-1
size: once
J: TRBJ2-2
CDR3: CATSVPGSNTGELFF
DNA: TGTGCCACCAGTGTCCCAGGTTCAAACACCGGGGAGCTGTTTTTT

D: .
V: TRBV6-5
size: .
J: TRBJ1-1
CDR3: CASSYAGMNTEAFF
DNA: TGTGCCAGCAGTTACGCAGGGATGAACACTGAAGCTTTCTTT

D: .
V: TRBV2
size: .
J: TRBJ2-1
CDR3: CASRSGLSSYNEQFF
DNA: TGTGCCAGCAGGTCAGGACTGAGCTCCTACAATGAGCAGTTCTTC

D: TRBD1
V: TRBV12-3/TRBV12-4
size: .
J: TRBJ1-5
CDR3: CASRQGGNQPQHF
DNA: TGTGCCTCCCGACAGGGCGGCAATCAGCCCCAGCATTTT